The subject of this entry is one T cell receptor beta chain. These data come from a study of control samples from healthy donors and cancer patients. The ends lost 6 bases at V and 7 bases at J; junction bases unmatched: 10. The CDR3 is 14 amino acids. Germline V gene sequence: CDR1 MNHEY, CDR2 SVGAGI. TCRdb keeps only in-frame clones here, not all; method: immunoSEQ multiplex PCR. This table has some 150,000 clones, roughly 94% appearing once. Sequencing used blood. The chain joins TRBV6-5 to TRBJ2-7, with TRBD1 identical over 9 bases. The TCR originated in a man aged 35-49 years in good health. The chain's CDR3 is CASSWDRAVREQYF. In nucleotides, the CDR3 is TGTGCCAGCAGCTGGGACAGGGCTGTACGGGAGCAGTACTTC.